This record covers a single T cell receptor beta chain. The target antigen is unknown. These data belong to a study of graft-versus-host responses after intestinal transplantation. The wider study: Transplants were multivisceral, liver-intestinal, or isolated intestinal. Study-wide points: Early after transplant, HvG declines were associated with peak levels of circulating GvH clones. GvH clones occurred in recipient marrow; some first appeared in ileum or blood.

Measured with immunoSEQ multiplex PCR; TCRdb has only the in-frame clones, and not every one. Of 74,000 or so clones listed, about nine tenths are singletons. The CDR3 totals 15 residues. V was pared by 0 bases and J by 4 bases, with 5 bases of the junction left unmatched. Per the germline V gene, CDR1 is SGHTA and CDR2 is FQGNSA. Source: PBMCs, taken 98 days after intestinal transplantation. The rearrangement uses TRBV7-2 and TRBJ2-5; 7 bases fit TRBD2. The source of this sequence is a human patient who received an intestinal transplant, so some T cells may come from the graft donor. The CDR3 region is CASSLAGGVAETQYF. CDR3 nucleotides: TGTGCCAGCAGCTTAGCTGGGGGGGTAGCAGAGACCCAGTACTTC.